These 10 T cell receptor beta chains came from one sample sequenced in a study of neurological immune-mediated disorders. TCRdb used MiXCR to reprocess the 5' RACE reads, holding one entry per CDR3 protein. The sample yields 120,000 or so distinct CDR3 sequences, roughly 3.2% seen once. Sequencing was carried out using PBMCs. These receptors all stem from a woman aged 25 to 45 with multiple sclerosis.

This clonotype has a count of ten or more. The chain has TRBV5-1 and TRBJ1-1; a weak D match, TRBD1 (5 bases). Between the trimmed V and J ends, which lost 4 bases and 5 bases, there was a span of 12 bases. Germline V gene data show CDR1 as SGHRS and CDR2 as YFSETQ. This CDR3 contains 13 residues. The DNA of the CDR3 is TGCGCCAGCAGCCTTACAGGTGCGACTGAAGCTTTCTTT. Translated: CASSLTGATEAFF.

This clonotype appeared many times. V is TRBV5-1 and J is TRBJ2-7, with 7 bases identical to TRBD2. This CDR3 region has 15 residues. The germline gives CDR1 SGHRS, CDR2 YFSETQ. V lost 0 bases and J lost 2; bases outside the gene matches: 5. CDR3 loop: CASSLAWGGAYEQYF. The CDR3 DNA reads TGCGCCAGCAGCTTGGCCTGGGGGGGAGCCTACGAGCAGTACTTC.

This clonotype occurred many times. The V call is TRBV29-1, the J call TRBJ2-5; no clear D gene. The germline V gene encodes CDR1 SQVTM and CDR2 ANQGSEA. CDR3 length: 10 amino acids. Trimming pared 3 bases from V and 5 bases from J, leaving 4 bases between. CDR3 loop: CSVEGETQYF. CDR3 coding DNA: TGCAGCGTTGAGGGGGAGACCCAGTACTTC.

This clonotype has at least ten counts. This chain uses TRBV6-6 with TRBJ2-3, with D maybe TRBD1 (6 bases). The germline V gene encodes CDR1 MNHNY and CDR2 SVGAGI (reference sequence). V lost 3 bases and J 7 bases, leaving 20 bases between the germline ends. There are 16 residues in the CDR3. Written as DNA, the CDR3 is TGTGCCAGCAGTTATCCACCGGGTTCAGGGGAAAATACGCAGTATTTT. This codes for CASSYPPGSGENTQYF.

This clonotype was observed many times. The chain carries TRBV20-1 and TRBJ1-2; the match to TRBD1 covers 10 bases. V shed 2 bases and J 6 bases; nucleotides not matched to a gene: 6. The length of the CDR3 is 14 residues. Germline V lookup: CDR1 DFQATT, CDR2 SNEGSKA (reference sequence). The DNA of the CDR3 is TGCAGTGCTAGACCGGACAGGGGGAATCATGGCTACACCTTC. This translates into CSARPDRGNHGYTF.

Many counts were recorded for this clonotype. The V call is TRBV27, the J call TRBJ1-1; a possible D gene is TRBD1 (5 bases). Per the germline V gene, CDR1 is MNHEY and CDR2 is SMNVEV (reference sequence). V lost 2 bases, J lost 8 bases, and 12 bases lay in between. This CDR3 region has 13 residues. CDR3: CASSLRSDSEAFF. In DNA form, the CDR3 reads TGTGCCAGCAGTTTAAGGTCTGACAGCGAAGCTTTCTTT.

This clonotype was observed many times. Written as DNA, the CDR3 is TGTGCCAGCAGTTTAGTGGCTGACTACAATGAGCAGTTCTTC. The encoded protein is CASSLVADYNEQFF. V is TRBV12-3 or TRBV12-4 and J is TRBJ2-1, with D unresolved. The CDR3 totals 14 residues. The V end lost 1 base, the J end lost 3 bases, and 7 bases lay between the germline ends.

Many counts were recorded for this clonotype. The chain uses TRBV20-1 and TRBJ2-7, with a possible D match to TRBD2 (6 bases). Trimming shortened V by 1 base and J by 1 base, and 14 bases separated the two germline ends. CDR1 and CDR2 from the germline V gene are DFQATT and SNEGSKA (reference sequence). The CDR3 is 15 residues long. The DNA of the CDR3 is TGCAGTGCTAGAGCACTTGGGACTGAGTCCTACGAGCAGTACTTC. Encoded protein: CSARALGTESYEQYF.

This clonotype has a count of ten or more. The chain couples TRBV6-5 to TRBJ1-2; possible D gene TRBD1, 5 bases. This CDR3 has 14 residues. V lost 2 bases, J lost 6 bases, and 13 bases lay in between. Germline V gene lookup returns CDR1 MNHEY and CDR2 SVGAGI. The CDR3 sequence: CASSYGAGPHGYTF. The CDR3 DNA reads TGTGCCAGCAGTTACGGCGCGGGACCCCATGGCTACACCTTC.

This clonotype has a count of ten or more. The chain employs TRBV20-1 and TRBJ2-1, with 14 nucleotides matching TRBD2. V lost 6 bases to trimming and J lost 6 bases; unmatched junction nucleotides: 4. CDR3 length: 14 residues. In germline, CDR1 is DFQATT, CDR2 SNEGSKA (reference sequence). This chain's CDR3 is CSARTSGRLNEQFF. CDR3 in DNA: TGCAGTGCGCGGACTAGCGGGAGGCTCAATGAGCAGTTCTTC.